Included here is one T cell receptor beta chain sequence, with context. Its antigen is unknown. CD45RO-negative, CCR7-selected cells formed the naive CD8 fraction, which excluded terminally differentiated effector memory CD45RA+ cells. This specimen belongs to a study of shared clonotypes between healthy human individuals. Study conclusions and caveats: The low donor count limited represented genetic and exposure-history diversity.

CDR3 length: 10 residues. CDR1 is GTSNPN, CDR2 SVGIG, per germline (reference sequence). Trimming shortened V by 8 bases and J by 8 bases, and 12 bases separated the two germline ends. Produced via immunoSEQ multiplex PCR; TCRdb's table is partial and in-frame only. This table holds a few million clones, about 93% found once. V and J are TRBV30 and TRBJ1-2; D uncertain. Sequences were obtained from naive CD8+ T cells from PBMCs. The receptor was isolated from a man aged 18 to 30 in good health. Some clones in this sample may be carry-over from other donors' samples. The CDR3 is CALQGYGYTF. CDR3 nucleotides: TGTGCCCTCCAAGGGTACGGCTACACCTTC. The whole variable domain, remainder taken from reference TRBV30 and TRBJ1-2, is SQTIHQWPATLVQPVGSPLSLECTVEGTSNPNLYWYRQAAGRGLQLLFYSVGIGQISSEVPQNLSASRPQDRQFILSSKKLLLSDSGFYLCALQGYGYTFGSGTRLTVV.